These T cell receptor beta chains were read from a single sample in a study of identical twins. A single record per CDR3 protein comes from TCRdb applying MiXCR to the 5' RACE reads. This table has more than 1.5 million distinct CDR3 sequences, around a third appearing once. What was sequenced was cord blood. These receptors were taken from a newborn girl in good health. The CDR3 runs from the conserved cysteine through the conserved F or W. D genes are given only for firm matches. Not all rows give a size; the values are once, few, many and, for expanded clones, a class.

>11|TRBJ1-2|.|TRBV28|.
CAILQGRGYTF
TGTGCCATTCTTCAGGGTAGGGGCTACACCTTC
>12|TRBJ2-1|.|TRBV15|few
CATSRYYGEQFF
TGTGCCACCAGCAGGTATTATGGGGAGCAGTTCTTC
>15|TRBJ2-3|.|TRBV2|.
CASSRRGGHTDTQYF
TGTGCCAGCAGCCGACGGGGCGGGCACACAGATACGCAGTATTTT
>14|TRBJ1-1|.|TRBV20-1|few
CSARKGGMNTEAFF
TGCAGTGCTAGAAAGGGTGGGATGAACACTGAAGCTTTCTTT
>19|TRBJ2-5|.|TRBV12-2|once
CASRLMDTQPLQDQETQYF
TGTGCAAGTCGCTTAATGGACACGCAGCCCCTTCAGGATCAAGAGACCCAGTACTTC
>15|TRBJ2-7|TRBD1|TRBV20-1|.
CSARSSRTGGYEQYF
TGCAGTGCTAGGTCTTCCCGGACAGGGGGCTACGAGCAGTACTTC
>18|TRBJ2-3|.|TRBV11-2|few
CASSLDRLGTVRTDTQYF
TGTGCCAGCAGCTTAGATCGGTTAGGGACTGTACGCACAGATACGCAGTATTTT
>15|TRBJ1-2|.|TRBV6-2/TRBV6-3|few
CASSYSTQGTNGYTF
TGTGCCAGCAGTTACTCGACGCAGGGCACCAATGGCTACACCTTC
>17|TRBJ2-7|TRBD2|TRBV5-1|.
CASSLGSGRVQSYEQYF
TGCGCCAGCAGCTTGGGATCAGGGAGGGTACAGTCCTACGAGCAGTACTTC
>19|TRBJ1-4|TRBD1|TRBV4-2|.
CASSRPGQGSLTTNEKLFF
TGTGCCAGCAGCCGACCGGGACAGGGGTCTCTGACAACTAATGAAAAACTGTTTTTT
>15|TRBJ2-5|.|TRBV12-3/TRBV12-4|.
CASSLEGGALETQYF
TGTGCCAGCAGTTTGGAAGGGGGGGCCCTGGAGACCCAGTACTTC
>13|TRBJ2-1|.|TRBV3-1|.
CTSSQVSRLGQFF
TGTACCAGCAGCCAAGTCTCCAGATTAGGGCAGTTCTTC
>16|TRBJ2-7|.|TRBV4-2|few
CASSQPGPHWEYEQYF
TGTGCCAGCAGCCAACCCGGGCCTCATTGGGAGTACGAGCAGTACTTC
>17|TRBJ2-6|.|TRBV7-6|few
CASSLGGFRSGANVLTF
TGTGCCAGCAGCTTAGGAGGTTTTCGCTCTGGGGCCAACGTCCTGACTTTC
>15|TRBJ2-5|.|TRBV12-3/TRBV12-4|few
CASSFQGNLGNEQYF
TGTGCCAGCAGTTTCCAGGGAAACTTAGGCAATGAGCAGTACTTC
>16|TRBJ1-1|TRBD1|TRBV20-1|.
CSARGVQGVMNTEAFF
TGCAGTGCTAGAGGCGTGCAGGGGGTCATGAACACTGAAGCTTTCTTT
>19|TRBJ2-7|.|TRBV27|.
CASSLSRATGGASVYEQYF
TGTGCCAGCAGTTTATCCAGGGCCACAGGGGGGGCCTCGGTCTACGAGCAGTACTTC
>13|TRBJ2-1|.|TRBV27|few
CASSLDRPNEQFF
TGTGCCAGCAGTCTGGACAGACCCAATGAGCAGTTCTTC
>15|TRBJ1-2|.|TRBV7-9|few
CASSHAGGAGYGYTF
TGTGCCAGCAGCCACGCGGGGGGCGCCGGTTATGGCTACACCTTC
>13|TRBJ2-1|.|TRBV6-6|.
CASSSWGADEQFF
TGTGCCAGCAGTTCCTGGGGGGCAGATGAGCAGTTCTTC
>17|TRBJ2-5|TRBD2|TRBV12-5|.
CASGLVATGTSDNEQYF
TGTGCTAGTGGTTTGGTTGCAACCGGGACTAGTGACAATGAGCAGTACTTC
>14|TRBJ2-1|.|TRBV6-5|.
CASSARDTNNEQFF
TGTGCCAGCAGTGCCCGGGACACTAACAATGAGCAGTTCTTC
>17|TRBJ2-3|TRBD2|TRBV5-1|.
CASSPDPGLAGTDTQYF
TGCGCCAGCAGCCCGGATCCGGGACTAGCGGGAACAGATACGCAGTATTTT
>16|TRBJ1-3|TRBD1|TRBV9|.
CASSVGGTGAGNTIYF
TGTGCCAGCAGCGTAGGCGGGACAGGGGCTGGAAACACCATATATTTT
>13|TRBJ1-2|.|TRBV4-2|.
CASSQGYRDGYSF
TGTGCCAGCAGCCAAGGATACAGAGATGGCTACAGCTTC
>16|TRBJ2-1|TRBD2|TRBV25-1|.
CASSESGLAGVNEQFF
TGTGCCAGCAGTGAATCGGGCCTAGCGGGAGTCAATGAGCAGTTCTTC
>16|TRBJ2-1|TRBD2|TRBV19|few
CASSIVGGSSYNEQFF
TGTGCCAGTAGTATAGTTGGCGGGAGTTCCTACAATGAGCAGTTCTTC
>16|TRBJ1-4|.|TRBV21-1|few
CASSKGGPSTNEKLFF
TGTGCCAGCAGCAAAGGAGGGCCTTCAACTAATGAAAAACTGTTTTTT
>16|TRBJ2-3|TRBD1|TRBV9|few
CASSDPRDRYTDTQYF
TGTGCCAGCAGCGACCCCCGGGACAGATACACAGATACGCAGTATTTT
>17|TRBJ1-2|.|TRBV20-1|.
CSARDAARGGLNYGYTF
TGCAGTGCTAGAGACGCGGCCCGGGGCGGTCTTAACTATGGCTACACCTTC
>19|TRBJ2-3|TRBD2|TRBV4-1|.
CASSQGAGLAGFSTDTQYF
TGCGCCAGCAGCCAAGGGGCGGGACTAGCGGGTTTTTCCACAGATACGCAGTATTTT
>15|TRBJ2-1|TRBD1|TRBV14|.
CASSQKGQLYNEQFF
TGTGCCAGCAGCCAAAAGGGACAGCTCTACAATGAGCAGTTCTTC
>14|TRBJ2-7|TRBD1|TRBV29-1|few
CSVAQGVSSYEQYF
TGCAGCGTGGCGCAGGGGGTATCGTCCTACGAGCAGTACTTC
>14|TRBJ1-5|.|TRBV11-2|many
CASSRGLGNQPQHF
TGTGCCAGCAGCCGGGGGCTAGGTAATCAGCCCCAGCATTTT
>18|TRBJ2-7|TRBD2|TRBV5-1|.
CASSLEGGLAGSTYEQYF
TGCGCCAGCAGCTTGGAAGGCGGACTAGCGGGGAGCACCTACGAGCAGTACTTC
>15|TRBJ2-1|TRBD2|TRBV5-6|few
CASSPPSGGPNEQFF
TGTGCCAGCAGCCCTCCTAGCGGGGGGCCCAATGAGCAGTTCTTC
>13|TRBJ1-4|TRBD1|TRBV20-1|many
CSARGTGGEKLFF
TGCAGTGCTAGAGGGACAGGGGGCGAAAAACTGTTTTTT
>14|TRBJ2-7|.|TRBV12-3/TRBV12-4|few
CASSLVPQAYEQYF
TGTGCCAGCAGTTTAGTTCCGCAAGCCTACGAGCAGTACTTC
>13|TRBJ2-7|TRBD1|TRBV3-1|few
CASSQANRGEQYF
TGTGCCAGCAGCCAAGCAAACAGGGGCGAGCAGTACTTC
>16|TRBJ2-3|TRBD2|TRBV11-1|few
CASRPELAGGPNTQYF
TGTGCCAGCAGACCCGAACTAGCGGGGGGGCCAAATACGCAGTATTTT
>15|TRBJ2-7|.|TRBV13|.
CASSLIQRYPYERYF
TGTGCCAGCAGCTTAATTCAGCGGTATCCCTACGAGCGGTACTTC
>14|TRBJ2-5|.|TRBV2|few
CASSPRIGQETQYF
TGTGCCAGCAGTCCCAGGATAGGGCAGGAGACCCAGTACTTC
>11|TRBJ2-1|.|TRBV6-6|.
CASSYVGEQFF
TGTGCCAGCAGTTACGTCGGTGAGCAGTTCTTC
>16|TRBJ2-3|TRBD2|TRBV20-1|.
CSASTTSGATTDTQYF
TGCAGTGCTAGTACCACTAGCGGGGCTACCACAGATACGCAGTATTTT
>15|TRBJ2-5|.|TRBV12-3/TRBV12-4|.
CASSPSGGCQETQYF
TGTGCCAGCAGCCCCTCCGGGGGCTGCCAAGAGACCCAGTACTTC
>12|TRBJ2-1|.|TRBV20-1|.
CSARVEGVEQFF
TGCAGTGCTAGAGTCGAGGGGGTGGAGCAGTTCTTC
>16|TRBJ1-6|.|TRBV7-9|few
CASSLPFDASNSPLHF
TGTGCCAGCAGCCTGCCTTTCGACGCGAGTAATTCACCCCTCCACTTT
>20|TRBJ2-7|TRBD2|TRBV13|.
CASSKTGILLAGDPSYEQYF
TGTGCCAGCAGCAAGACAGGGATTTTACTAGCGGGGGACCCCTCCTACGAGCAGTACTTC
>15|TRBJ2-7|.|TRBV11-2|few
CASSFSTGATYEQYF
TGTGCCAGCAGCTTTAGTACGGGAGCCACCTACGAGCAGTACTTC
>17|TRBJ1-6|TRBD1|TRBV6-5|.
CASSYTYGQGGSSPPHF
TGTGCCAGCAGTTACACGTATGGACAGGGGGGCAGTTCACCCCCCCACTTT
>13|TRBJ2-5|.|TRBV6-1|.
CASMVNPRETQYF
TGTGCCAGCATGGTGAACCCTAGGGAGACCCAGTACTTC
>15|TRBJ1-1|.|TRBV6-6|few
CASSYEGRRNAEAFF
TGTGCCAGCAGTTACGAGGGACGGAGGAACGCTGAAGCTTTCTTT
>16|TRBJ2-7|TRBD1|TRBV5-4|.
CASSSGGQGIPYEQYF
TGTGCCAGCAGCTCGGGTGGACAGGGAATACCCTACGAGCAGTACTTC
>16|TRBJ2-5|.|TRBV4-2|few
CASSSSQRATQETQYF
TGTGCCAGCAGTTCCTCCCAGCGAGCCACCCAAGAGACCCAGTACTTC
>14|TRBJ2-7|.|TRBV20-1|few
CSARVAGLSYEQYF
TGCAGTGCTAGAGTGGCGGGCCTCTCCTACGAGCAGTACTTC
>16|TRBJ2-1|TRBD2|TRBV10-3|.
CAISGLTSGAYNEQFF
TGTGCCATCAGTGGGTTGACTAGCGGGGCCTACAATGAGCAGTTCTTC
>13|TRBJ2-7|TRBD2|TRBV4-1|few
CASSQHGLDEQYF
TGCGCCAGCAGCCAACACGGACTAGACGAGCAGTACTTC
>16|TRBJ2-3|.|TRBV5-6|many
CASSYRPYPSTDTQYF
TGTGCCAGCAGCTATAGACCGTACCCTAGCACAGATACGCAGTATTTT